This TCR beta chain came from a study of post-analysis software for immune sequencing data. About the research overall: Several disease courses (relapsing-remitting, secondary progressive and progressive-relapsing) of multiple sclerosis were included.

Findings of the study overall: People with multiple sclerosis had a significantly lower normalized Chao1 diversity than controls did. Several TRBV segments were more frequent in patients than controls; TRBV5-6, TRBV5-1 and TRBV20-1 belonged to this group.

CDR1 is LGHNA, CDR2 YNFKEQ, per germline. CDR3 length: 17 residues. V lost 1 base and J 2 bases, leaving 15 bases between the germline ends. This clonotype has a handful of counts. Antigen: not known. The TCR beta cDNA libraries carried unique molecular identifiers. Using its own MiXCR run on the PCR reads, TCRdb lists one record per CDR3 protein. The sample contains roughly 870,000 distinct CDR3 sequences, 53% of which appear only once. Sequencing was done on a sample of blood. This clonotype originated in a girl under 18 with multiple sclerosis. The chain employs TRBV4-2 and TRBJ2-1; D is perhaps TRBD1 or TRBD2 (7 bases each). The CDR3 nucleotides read TGTGCCAGCAGCCAAGTTAAGGGGGCGGGGGCCTACAATGAGCAGTTCTTC. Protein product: CASSQVKGAGAYNEQFF.